The sequence of this T cell receptor (beta chain) was determined in a study of T-cell memory formation after mild COVID-19. The wider study: The study found TCR clusters largely donor specific. Study-wide points: Balance between CD4 and CD8 was seen in clones contracting day 15 to 85, and a CD4+ lean was seen in later expanders. Some clones that responded turned up in pre-infection memory, which suggests that cross-reactive memory joined in.

There are 17 residues in the CDR3. Per germline, CDR1 MGHRA and CDR2 YSYEKL. V dropped 0 bases and J dropped 4; count of bases not matched to a gene: 9. This clonotype was detected many times. What it recognizes is unknown. TCRdb analysed the 5' RACE reads with MiXCR anew, one entry per CDR3 protein. The table shows some 57,000 distinct CDR3 sequences, with 9% to 15% occurring only once. The TCR comes from a man between 18 and 29 years old who had mild COVID-19 (a few samples of this study predate the infection). Cell type and time point are not known. The sample was PBMCs or a T cell subset sorted from them (not recorded which). The rearrangement joins TRBV4-1 to TRBJ2-3; 8 nucleotides agree with TRBD1. CDR3 in DNA: TGCGCCAGCAGCCAAGATAAAGGACAGGGAGTACCAGATACGCAGTATTTT. Residues: CASSQDKGQGVPDTQYF.